This T cell receptor delta chain was sequenced in a study of DNA immune sequencing with unique molecular identifiers (dated by TCRdb to about 2020). Notes on the research overall: Immunomagnetic cell separation was used to enrich gammadelta T cells from buffy coats, and the genomic DNA of the enriched gammadelta T cells was sequenced. Fluorescence-activated cell sorting was used to enrich gammadelta T cells from PBMC of 10 healthy individuals. To compare enriched with non-enriched material, about 100 ng of enriched gammadelta T-cell DNA and roughly 1 ug of non-enriched PBMC DNA were sequenced. The study developed and validated an ultrasensitive DNA-based TRD repertoire sequencing method using PCR-introduced unique molecular identifiers. The method was validated on synthetic reference molecules and on blood samples from healthy individuals. All donors were healthy people, and ten of the donors were profiled using sorted gammadelta T cells from peripheral blood.

This clone was seen repeatedly, ten times or more. No antigen is known for it. Base quality data are lacking; no much larger clone is found one base away. Per the germline V gene, GEAIGNYY is the CDR1 and EKD is the CDR2. The CDR3 covers 14 residues, taking in both the cysteine and the phenylalanine. The retained sequence is limited to the CDR3, 42 bases, with the frame set at the first base. For this chain, trimming is 5 bases at the V end and 2 bases at the J end, and the number of junction bases without a gene match is 5. Paper-wide results and their limitations: Novel TRD sequences not targeted by the primers cannot be detected with the primer-based approach. Among clonotypes in healthy donors, the most frequent TRD rearrangement was TRDV2 paired with TRDJ1. Healthy donors differed in TRD repertoire diversity, and several donors were highly oligoclonal, meaning the top 5 clonotypes made up more than half of productive molecules.

The library relied on multiplex PCR. Genomic DNA was amplified with a 32-plex assay using primers for all 8 TRDV and 4 TRDJ genes covering the CDR3. A 12-nucleotide UMI was attached over roughly 3 barcoding PCR cycles, and a second PCR was then run with Illumina adapter primers. AMPure XP beads were used to purify the libraries, whose quality was checked on a Fragment Analyzer using the HS NGS Fragment kit. An Illumina MiniSeq mid-output kit with approximately 21% PhiX and 150 cycles of paired-end reads was used for sequencing. For the original study's pipeline: MIGEC version 1.2.9 was used to process the reads, grouping the reads by UMI and building error-corrected consensus sequences. For post-processing, modified scripts from VDJtools version 1.2.1 were used together with the tcR R package. Public reads were reanalyzed in TCRdb with CATT, and rows carrying the same DNA were merged afterwards. TCRdb, not the authors, supplied the V and J calls. The sample contains 5,000 or so delta-chain clones, around 12% of them found a single time. 40% to 60% of the sample is held by the ten biggest clonotypes.

The source material was gamma-delta T cells enriched from blood buffy coat, or unenriched PBMCs (not recorded which). This clonotype was sampled from a human donor in good health. Rearrangement joined TRDV2 to TRDJ1; 9 bases in the junction line up with TRDD3. The CDR3 reads as follows: CACVKLGDTDKLIF. The nucleotide sequence reads TGTGCCTGTGTGAAGCTGGGGGATACCGATAAACTCATCTTT.